Listed here are 8 T cell receptor beta chains from one sample, sequenced in a study of OX40 agonist ivuxolimab in advanced cancers. Profiling relied on immunoSEQ multiplex PCR, and the TCRdb table lists in-frame clones only, not all of them. The repertoire has more than 65,000 clones, around 80% of them found once; the top ten carry about 5%. The input for sequencing was CD4+ or CD8+ T cells sorted from blood, taken in a trial of the OX40 agonist ivuxolimab. Every receptor here comes from an adult with an advanced solid tumor such as melanoma, head and neck, liver or kidney cancer.

The chain is built from TRBV7-7 and TRBJ2-5; the D gene is possibly TRBD1 (6 bases). With 5 bases removed from V and 1 base from J, the gap between germline ends came to 11 bases. Germline-derived CDR1 and CDR2 are SSHAT and FNYEAQ (reference sequence). There are 14 residues in the CDR3. CDR3 nucleotides: TGTGCCAGCAGCCTTGGGACACTCCAAGAGACCCAGTACTTC. This translates into CASSLGTLQETQYF.

The CDR3 DNA sequence: TGTGCCAGCAGCTTAGTCGGTGGGGGCGGCAATCAGCCCCAGCATTTT. Its protein is CASSLVGGGGNQPQHF. This chain joins TRBV7-2 and TRBJ1-5; TRBD1 is a possible D gene (6 bases). Germline V gene data show CDR1 as SGHTA and CDR2 as FQGNSA. The CDR3 is 16 amino acids. The germline V and J ends were trimmed by 1 base and 2 bases, with 12 bases remaining between them.

This chain uses TRBV5-1 with TRBJ1-3; D uncertain. The CDR3 consists of 14 residues. The V and J ends lost 4 bases and 8 bases respectively, with 16 bases between them. Germline V CDR1 and CDR2: SGHRS, YFSETQ. The CDR3 DNA sequence: TGCGCCAGCAGCCCGGACGCGGTCTCAGACACCATATATTTT. It translates to CASSPDAVSDTIYF.

This clone was recorded a few times. The chain uses TRBV19 and TRBJ1-3; D unclear. V was shortened by 9 bases and J by 5 bases, with 5 bases between the two germline ends. Germline V gene data show CDR1 as LNHDA and CDR2 as SQIVND (reference sequence). This CDR3 has 10 residues. CDR3 amino acids: CASERNTIYF. CDR3 nucleotides: TGTGCCAGCGAACGAAACACCATATATTTT.

This clone was seen a single time. The chain joins TRBV10-3 to TRBJ2-2; no definite D call. Germline V CDR1 and CDR2: ENHRY, SYGVKD. V was clipped by 3 bases and J by 1 base, with 3 bases between them. The CDR3 runs 13 residues. As DNA, the CDR3 is TGTGCCATCAGTGATAAGAACACCGGGGAGCTGTTTTTT. Translation: CAISDKNTGELFF.

This clone was counted a single time. This sequence joins TRBV5-8 and TRBJ2-7; no clear D gene. The V gene lost 2 bases and the J gene lost 0 bases, with 9 bases spanning the gap. The CDR3 extends over 14 amino acids. The germline V gene has CDR1 SGHTS and CDR2 YDEGEE. CDR3 sequence (DNA): TGTGCCAGCAGCTTAGGCAGGACCTCCTACGAGCAGTACTTC. This sequence encodes CASSLGRTSYEQYF.

This chain links TRBV7-2 with TRBJ2-3, with TRBD2 matching over 7 bases. V dropped 3 bases and J dropped 1; count of bases not matched to a gene: 7. Germline V gene data show CDR1 as SGHTA and CDR2 as FQGNSA. The CDR3 has 16 amino acids. The CDR3 coding sequence is TGTGCCAGCAGCTTCTTCTCGGGAGGCCGCACAGATACGCAGTATTTT. Amino acid sequence: CASSFFSGGRTDTQYF. Supplemented by reference TRBV7-2 and TRBJ2-3, the full variable domain reads GAGVSQSPSNKVTEKGKDVELRCDPISGHTALYWYRQSLGQGLEFLIYFQGNSAPDKSGLPSDRFSAERTGGSVSTLTIQRTQQEDSAVYLCASSFFSGGRTDTQYFGPGTRLTVL.

This chain uses TRBV19 with TRBJ1-6, with D hard to call. The germline CDR1 and CDR2 sequences are LNHDA and SQIVND (reference sequence). CDR3 length: 15 amino acids. V lost 5 bases to trimming and J lost 0 bases, with 8 bases between them. The CDR3 sequence is CASSLKDSYNSPLHF. CDR3 sequence (DNA): TGTGCCAGTAGTCTAAAGGACTCCTATAATTCACCCCTCCACTTT.